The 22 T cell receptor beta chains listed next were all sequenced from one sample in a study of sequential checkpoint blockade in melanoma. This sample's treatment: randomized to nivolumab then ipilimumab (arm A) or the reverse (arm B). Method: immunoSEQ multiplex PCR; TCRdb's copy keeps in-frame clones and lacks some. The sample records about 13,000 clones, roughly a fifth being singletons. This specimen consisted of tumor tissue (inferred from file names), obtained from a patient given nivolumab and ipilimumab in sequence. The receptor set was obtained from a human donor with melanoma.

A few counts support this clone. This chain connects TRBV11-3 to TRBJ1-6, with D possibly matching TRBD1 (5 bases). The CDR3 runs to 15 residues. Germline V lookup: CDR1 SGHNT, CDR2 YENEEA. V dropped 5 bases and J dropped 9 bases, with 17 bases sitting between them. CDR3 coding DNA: TGTGCCAGCAGCCTTAGGGTAGGGGCAAGTTCACCCCTCCACTTT. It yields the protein CASSLRVGASSPLHF.

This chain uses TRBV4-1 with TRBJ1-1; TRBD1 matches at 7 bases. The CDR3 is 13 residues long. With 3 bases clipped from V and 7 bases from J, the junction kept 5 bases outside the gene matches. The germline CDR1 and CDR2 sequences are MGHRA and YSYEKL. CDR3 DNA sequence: TGCGCCAGCAGCCACCCCGGGGACAGTGAAGCTTTCTTT. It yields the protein CASSHPGDSEAFF.

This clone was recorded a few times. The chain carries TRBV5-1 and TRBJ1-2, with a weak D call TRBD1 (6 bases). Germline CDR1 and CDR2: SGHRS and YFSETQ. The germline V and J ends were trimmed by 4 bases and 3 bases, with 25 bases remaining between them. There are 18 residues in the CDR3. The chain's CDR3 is CASSLQGSGARQDYGYTF. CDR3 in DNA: TGCGCCAGCAGCCTCCAGGGGAGTGGCGCCCGCCAAGACTATGGCTACACCTTC.

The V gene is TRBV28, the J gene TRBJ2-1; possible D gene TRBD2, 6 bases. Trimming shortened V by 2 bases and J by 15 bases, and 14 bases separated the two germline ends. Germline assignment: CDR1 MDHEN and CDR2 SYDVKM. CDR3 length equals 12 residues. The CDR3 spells CASSLGRLGWFF. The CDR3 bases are TGTGCCAGCAGTTTAGGACGACTAGGTTGGTTCTTC. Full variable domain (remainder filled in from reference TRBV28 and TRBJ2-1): DVKVTQSSRYLVKRTGEKVFLECVQDMDHENMFWYRQDPGLGLRLIYFSYDVKMKEKGDIPEGYSVSREKKERFSLILESASTNQTSMYLCASSLGRLGWFFGPGTRLTVL.

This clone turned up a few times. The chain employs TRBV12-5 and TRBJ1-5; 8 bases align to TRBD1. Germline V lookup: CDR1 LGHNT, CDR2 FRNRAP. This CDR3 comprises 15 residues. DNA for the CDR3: TGTGCCAGCGCTGACAGGGGATTGAGCAATCAGCCCCAGCATTTT. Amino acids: CASADRGLSNQPQHF.

The CDR3 here is CASREGDRTETQYF. CDR3 DNA: TGCGCCAGCAGGGAGGGAGACAGGACAGAGACCCAGTACTTC. The rearrangement uses TRBV5-1 and TRBJ2-5, with D tentatively TRBD1 or TRBD2 (6 bases each). Germline V CDR1 and CDR2: SGHRS, YFSETQ. The CDR3 runs 14 residues. The V end was cut by 5 bases, the J end by 4 bases, with 15 bases between.

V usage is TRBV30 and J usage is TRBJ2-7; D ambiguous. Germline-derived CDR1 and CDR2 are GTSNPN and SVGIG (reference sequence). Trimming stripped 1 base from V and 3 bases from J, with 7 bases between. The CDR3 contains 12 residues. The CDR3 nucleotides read TGTGCCTGGAGTGAGGTGGACTACGAGCAGTACTTC. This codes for CAWSEVDYEQYF.

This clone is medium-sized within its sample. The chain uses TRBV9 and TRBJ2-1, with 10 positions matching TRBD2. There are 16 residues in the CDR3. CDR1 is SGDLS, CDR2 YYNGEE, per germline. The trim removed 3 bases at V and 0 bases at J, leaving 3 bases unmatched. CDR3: CASSGTSGNSYNEQFF. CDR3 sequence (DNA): TGTGCCAGCAGCGGGACTAGCGGCAACTCCTACAATGAGCAGTTCTTC.

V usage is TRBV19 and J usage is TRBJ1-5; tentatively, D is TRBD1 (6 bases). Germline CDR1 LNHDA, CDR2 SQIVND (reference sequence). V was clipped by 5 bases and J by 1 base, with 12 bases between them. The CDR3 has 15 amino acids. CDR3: CASSLGGGSNQPQHF. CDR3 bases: TGTGCCAGTAGTTTAGGGGGGGGAAGCAATCAGCCCCAGCATTTT.

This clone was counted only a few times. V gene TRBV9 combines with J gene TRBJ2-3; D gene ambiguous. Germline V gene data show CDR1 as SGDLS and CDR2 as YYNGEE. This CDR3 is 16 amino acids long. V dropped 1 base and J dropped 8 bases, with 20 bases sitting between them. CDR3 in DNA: TGTGCCAGCAGCGTATCCCAGTTAACCGTCGTCGCTACGCAGTATTTT. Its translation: CASSVSQLTVVATQYF. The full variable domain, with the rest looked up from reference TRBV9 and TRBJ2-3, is DSGVTQTPKHLITATGQRVTLRCSPRSGDLSVYWYQQSLDQGLQFLIQYYNGEERAKGNILERFSAQQFPDLHSELNLSSLELGDSALYFCASSVSQLTVVATQYFGPGTRLTVL.

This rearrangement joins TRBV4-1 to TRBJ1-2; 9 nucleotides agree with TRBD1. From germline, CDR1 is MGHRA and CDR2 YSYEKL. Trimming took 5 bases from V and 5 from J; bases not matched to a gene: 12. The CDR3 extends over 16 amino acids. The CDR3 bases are TGCGCCAGCAGCAGACGGACAGGGGACGACGTATATGGCTACACCTTC. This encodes CASSRRTGDDVYGYTF.

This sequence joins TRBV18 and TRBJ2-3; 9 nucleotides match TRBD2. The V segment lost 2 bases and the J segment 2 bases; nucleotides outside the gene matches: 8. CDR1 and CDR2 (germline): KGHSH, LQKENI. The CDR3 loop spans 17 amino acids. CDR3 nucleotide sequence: TGTGCCAGCTCACCAAGGAGACTAGCGGTAACCACAGATACGCAGTATTTT. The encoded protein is CASSPRRLAVTTDTQYF. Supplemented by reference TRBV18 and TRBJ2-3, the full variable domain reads NAGVMQNPRHLVRRRGQEARLRCSPMKGHSHVYWYRQLPEEGLKFMVYLQKENIIDESGMPKERFSAEFPKEGPSILRIQQVVRGDSAAYFCASSPRRLAVTTDTQYFGPGTRLTVL.

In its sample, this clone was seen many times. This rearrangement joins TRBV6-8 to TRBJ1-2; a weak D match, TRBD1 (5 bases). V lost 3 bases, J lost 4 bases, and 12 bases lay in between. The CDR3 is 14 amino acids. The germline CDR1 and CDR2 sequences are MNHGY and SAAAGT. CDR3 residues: CASSYEGPLYGYTF. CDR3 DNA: TGTGCCAGCAGTTATGAGGGACCTCTCTATGGCTACACCTTC.

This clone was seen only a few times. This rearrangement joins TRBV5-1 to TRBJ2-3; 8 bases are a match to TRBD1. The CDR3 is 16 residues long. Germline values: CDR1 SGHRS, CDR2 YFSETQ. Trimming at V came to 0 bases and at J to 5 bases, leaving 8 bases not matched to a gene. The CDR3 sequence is CASSLEAGGGLDTQYF. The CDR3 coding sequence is TGCGCCAGCAGCTTGGAGGCAGGGGGCGGATTAGATACGCAGTATTTT.

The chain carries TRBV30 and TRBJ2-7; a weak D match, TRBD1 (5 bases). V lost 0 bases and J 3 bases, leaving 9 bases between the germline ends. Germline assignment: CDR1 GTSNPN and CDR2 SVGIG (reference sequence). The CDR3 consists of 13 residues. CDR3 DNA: TGTGCCTGGAGTGTTCCAGGGCTCTACGAGCAGTACTTC. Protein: CAWSVPGLYEQYF.

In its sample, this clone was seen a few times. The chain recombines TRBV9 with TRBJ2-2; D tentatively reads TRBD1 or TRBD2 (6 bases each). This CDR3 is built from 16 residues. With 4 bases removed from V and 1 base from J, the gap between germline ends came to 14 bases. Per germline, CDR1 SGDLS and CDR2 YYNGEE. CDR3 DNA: TGTGCCAGCAGCCGCGGGGACAACTTGAACACCGGGGAGCTGTTTTTT. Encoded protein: CASSRGDNLNTGELFF. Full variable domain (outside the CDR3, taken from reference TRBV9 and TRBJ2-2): DSGVTQTPKHLITATGQRVTLRCSPRSGDLSVYWYQQSLDQGLQFLIQYYNGEERAKGNILERFSAQQFPDLHSELNLSSLELGDSALYFCASSRGDNLNTGELFFGEGSRLTVL.

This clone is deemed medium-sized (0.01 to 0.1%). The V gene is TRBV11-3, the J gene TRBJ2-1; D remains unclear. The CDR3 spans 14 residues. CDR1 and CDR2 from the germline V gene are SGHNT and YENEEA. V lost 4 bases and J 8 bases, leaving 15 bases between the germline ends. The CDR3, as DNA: TGTGCCAGCAGCTCAAATCGTGATGGCGATGAGCAGTTCTTC. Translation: CASSSNRDGDEQFF.

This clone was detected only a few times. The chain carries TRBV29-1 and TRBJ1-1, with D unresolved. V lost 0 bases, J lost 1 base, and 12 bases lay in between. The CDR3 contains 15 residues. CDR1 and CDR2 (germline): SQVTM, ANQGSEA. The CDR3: CSVEEDLRRNTEAFF. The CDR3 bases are TGCAGCGTTGAAGAGGACCTCCGGAGGAACACTGAAGCTTTCTTT.

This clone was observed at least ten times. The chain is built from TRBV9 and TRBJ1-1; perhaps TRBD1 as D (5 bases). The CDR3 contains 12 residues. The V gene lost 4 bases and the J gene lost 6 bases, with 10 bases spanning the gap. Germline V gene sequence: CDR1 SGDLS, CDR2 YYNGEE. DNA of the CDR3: TGTGCCAGCAGCCCCCAGGGATCTGAAGCTTTCTTT. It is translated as CASSPQGSEAFF.

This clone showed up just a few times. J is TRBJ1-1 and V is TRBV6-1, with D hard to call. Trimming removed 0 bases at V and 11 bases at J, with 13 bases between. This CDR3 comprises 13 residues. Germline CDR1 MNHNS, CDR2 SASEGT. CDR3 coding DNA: TGTGCCAGCAGTGAAGCCCCGGGGTTTGGGGCTTTCTTT. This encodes CASSEAPGFGAFF.

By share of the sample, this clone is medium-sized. The CDR3, as DNA: TGCGCCAGCAGCCAAGATCGGCGCTACAATGAGCAGTTCTTC. The encoded protein is CASSQDRRYNEQFF. The rearrangement uses TRBV23-1 and TRBJ2-1; no clear D gene. TRBV23-1 is an open reading frame whose function is uncertain. The V end was cut by 6 bases, the J end by 3 bases, with 12 bases between. This CDR3 comprises 14 residues.

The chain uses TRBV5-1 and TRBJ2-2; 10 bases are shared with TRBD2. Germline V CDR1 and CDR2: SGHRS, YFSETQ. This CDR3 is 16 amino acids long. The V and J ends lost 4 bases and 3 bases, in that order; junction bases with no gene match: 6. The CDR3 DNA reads TGCGCCAGCAGCCCCACTAGCGGGATGGACACCGGGGAGCTGTTTTTT. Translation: CASSPTSGMDTGELFF.